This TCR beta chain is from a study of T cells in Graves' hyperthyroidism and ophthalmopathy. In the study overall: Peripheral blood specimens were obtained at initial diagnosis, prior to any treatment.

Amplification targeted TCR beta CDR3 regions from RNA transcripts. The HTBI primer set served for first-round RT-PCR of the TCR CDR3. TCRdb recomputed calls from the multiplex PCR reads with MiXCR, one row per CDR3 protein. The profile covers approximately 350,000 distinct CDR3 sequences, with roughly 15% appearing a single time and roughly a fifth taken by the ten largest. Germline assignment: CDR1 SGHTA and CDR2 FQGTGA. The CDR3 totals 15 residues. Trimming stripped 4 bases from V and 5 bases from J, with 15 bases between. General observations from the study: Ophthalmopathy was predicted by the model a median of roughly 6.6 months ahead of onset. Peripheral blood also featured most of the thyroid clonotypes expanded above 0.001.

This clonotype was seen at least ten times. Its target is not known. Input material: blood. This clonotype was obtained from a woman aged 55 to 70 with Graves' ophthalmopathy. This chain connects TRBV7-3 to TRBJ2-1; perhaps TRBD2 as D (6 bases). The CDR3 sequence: CASSSPSDRNNEQFF. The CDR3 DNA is TGTGCCAGCAGCTCTCCTAGCGACAGAAACAATGAGCAGTTCTTC.